The present TCR beta chain was sequenced within a study of cytomegalovirus exposure and HLA in healthy donors (TCRdb year 2017). Turning to the overall study: An earlier analysis of more than 550 of the donors reported 276 Gb of sequence data and 95 million to 130 million unique TCR beta sequences obtained from about 179 million T cells. In a later analysis, previously published TCR beta repertoires from 550 to 750 donors were re-analyzed and high-resolution HLA genotyping was added so that TCR occurrence patterns could be studied. Along with the roughly 670-subject first cohort, a separate validation cohort of around 120 different subjects was used. Class I and class II HLA loci were covered by the typing at four-digit resolution. The T cell repertoires of 700 or so subjects were profiled by immunosequencing and related to cytomegalovirus serostatus. The genetic ancestry cluster associated with self-reported Caucasian donors included around 76% of the roughly 400 genotyped donors. Every discovery cohort repertoire had been produced on one sequencing platform. Roughly 300 gigabases of sequencing data and approximately 91 million unique TCR sequences made up an early release that covered over 550 HLA-typed donors. Among 300 to 500 genotyped donors of the cohort, an average of roughly 230,000 unique TCR beta nucleotide sequences was sequenced per donor, of which about 18% were non-productive. Alongside the repertoire data, information on donor age, sex, ethnicity and CMV serostatus was compiled. The study combined high-throughput TCR immunosequencing, statistical association of individual TCRs with disease status, and machine learning to predict cytomegalovirus infection status. An earlier analysis of approximately 500 of the donors applied high-throughput TCR beta sequencing to assess whether each TCR beta V gene segment acted as functional or pseudogenic. Rather than using new phenotypic data, the later analysis identified candidate immune exposures from TCR beta sequences and from how often those sequences occurred across donors. Because of strong linkage in the cohort, roughly 5 DR-DQ haplotypes were treated as single units for association and clustering. The number of donors typed differed by locus, with roughly 629-640 for A, B, C, DRB1 and DQB1, 522 for DQA1, nearly 610 for DPA1, and 400 to 490 for DPB1. A later genetic analysis took genome-wide SNP genotypes for about 55% of the 666 donors and used that subset as a discovery cohort. The study aimed to test whether signatures of past pathogen exposure could be identified by cataloging public T cell receptors. Study-level results and caveats: According to a later genetic analysis, donors in an Asian-associated ancestry cluster had fewer N-insertions in productive TCRs than the approximately 700-donor mean. In vitro tests confirmed that a few of the cytomegalovirus-associated TCR beta chains recognize cytomegalovirus antigens. In both the original and validation cohorts, the classifier was reported to diagnose cytomegalovirus status with high specificity and sensitivity. A cluster of highly shared sequence variants was judged likely to represent a technical artifact of the sequencing pipeline. Strong co-occurrence of HLA alleles, especially DR and DQ, made assigning TCR associations to individual alleles difficult. A further reported finding was that TCR beta sequences accurately predicted the HLA-A and HLA-B alleles for most subjects in the first cohort. In a later analysis, the rate of TCR association differed among HLA loci, with DRB1 alleles having the most associated TCRs and HLA-C alleles having the fewest. The only immune exposure information available for the cohort was CMV serostatus. Most TCR sequences were seen in very few donors, while some public TCRs were found in many individuals. In a later analysis, HLA-associated TCR beta chains showed more clonal expansion and lower generation probabilities than non-associated chains that were equally common. This cohort had only TCR beta chains sequenced, and the lack of alpha or paired-chain data limited which features could be detected. The earlier analysis of 587 of the donors excluded over 15 rarely observed V segments, including chromosome 9 orphons, because counts were too low. In an earlier analysis of roughly 500 of the donors, most TCR beta V segments appeared in productive rearrangements about 87% or about 30% of the time, broadly matching IMGT annotations. The 87-base-pair reads could not distinguish some IMGT-functional V segments, including TRBV6-2 and TRBV6-3, so those segments were excluded. A total of fewer than 200 TCR beta chains were listed by the study as associated with cytomegalovirus. The authors suggested that the approach could potentially be generalized to other disease states and immunological phenotypes. In a later genetic analysis, a missense DCLRE1C variant was associated with V-gene and J-gene trimming of TCR beta chains, and the association was replicated in an independent cohort. Roughly uniform sequencing depth across donors was assumed in presence/absence analyses, although this assumption may not hold. Linkage disequilibrium might explain the correlated functional status among segregating V segments, but an unknown experimental factor could not be excluded. According to a later analysis, parvovirus B19, influenza, CMV and Epstein-Barr virus appeared linked to several top co-occurrence clusters. Most CMV-associated TCR beta chains appeared to be HLA-restricted in a later analysis, and the HLA associations seemed to be driven largely by CMV exposure. HLA typing was unavailable for some donors at each locus, so association tests used only the typed subset. At a false discovery rate of 0.05, a later analysis linked fewer than 20,000 TCR beta sequences to specific HLA alleles.

The cohort consisted of 600 to 750 healthy bone marrow donors. Cohort members were all nominally healthy when sampled, although unrecorded immune exposures were likely present. The donor tested CMV seronegative and was one of the 352 seronegative cohort members. Every donor gave a peripheral blood sample, and the peripheral blood mononuclear cells from that sample were used for TCR beta sequencing. The Qiagen DNeasy Blood Extraction Kit was used to extract genomic DNA from the blood cell samples. Libraries were built with the immunoSEQ multiplex PCR assay. For the multiplex PCR, a mixture combining 60 forward primers for TCR Vbeta segments and 13 reverse primers for TCR Jbeta segments was used. Amplification of the CDR3 region of rearranged TCR beta genes was performed with a multiplex PCR assay on genomic DNA. The Illumina HiSeq System was used to sequence the amplified TCR beta libraries as 87-base-pair reads. Turning to the authors' computational methods: Across the 666 repertoires, a later analysis counted 80 million or so unique TCR beta chains, roughly 11 million of which were shared by at least two donors. Raw reads were error-corrected and collapsed into unique sequences with a nearest-neighbor algorithm that merged closely related sequences to remove PCR and sequencing errors. CDR3 sequences were aligned to IMGT reference sequences to assign V, D and J gene segments. For a sequence to be retained, a match of at least six nucleotides to both a V gene segment and a J gene segment was required. Rearrangements were called productive when the CDR3 lacked stop codons and stayed in frame with V and J; all others were non-productive. CDR3 was defined by IMGT convention, running from the second conserved V-encoded cysteine to the conserved J-encoded phenylalanine. The earlier analysis of 587 of the donors excluded any sequence lacking an unambiguous match to a single V gene segment. An earlier analysis of some 500 of the donors classified V segments as functional when productive rearrangements were above 56.7% and as segregating when the standard deviation between donors was above 5%. A statistical classification framework was built to diagnose cytomegalovirus status from the catalog of TCR beta chain sequences. V and J gene assignment, in a later analysis, came from comparing TCR nucleotide sequences with IMGT/GENE-DB human TR gene sequences. The TCRdist pipeline was used in a later analysis to assign CDR3 sequences and most-parsimonious VDJ recombination scenarios. A later analysis defined each TCR beta chain by its CDR3 amino acid sequence plus V-gene family, and excluded reads lacking a unique V-gene family. To address suspected cross-contamination and a sequencing artifact, a later analysis removed roughly 640 highly shared, low-generation-probability nucleotide sequences. In a later analysis, a clonal expansion index was calculated for each public chain from normalized within-repertoire ranks of inferred template counts. In a later analysis, generation probabilities were computed with a VDJ recombination model fitted to out-of-frame rearrangements, and the resulting probabilities were checked against IGoR. A later analysis scored TCR-TCR, TCR-HLA and TCR-CMV co-occurrence with hypergeometric tests, applying a repertoire-size bias correction to TCR pairs. To estimate false discovery rates, a later analysis permuted the HLA or CMV assignments 20 times. A later analysis grouped co-occurring TCRs with DBSCAN, adding TCRdist sequence similarity when clustering within HLA-allele-positive subsets. For co-occurrence clustering, repertoires with fewer than 30,000 or more than 120,000 public chains were excluded, along with several repertoires with anomalous nucleotide sharing. Here the immuneACCESS table is served through TCRdb, limited to in-frame sequences with V and J called. Missing clones are a known gap in these copies; in checked studies unresolved V genes cover under half, and the rest lacks a known reason. V, J and clone size are those of that table, while D and trimming were read from the DNA. This sample has fewer than 250,000 clones in its table, and roughly 80% of those were observed once. The top ten clonotypes cover about 0.23% of the sample.

A remark on this clone: There is no known antigen for this receptor. No per-base quality is available; no much larger clone lies one base away.

Ends trimmed: V by 6 bases, J by 2 bases; bases unmatched to a gene: 1. Spanning cysteine to phenylalanine, the CDR3 consists of 12 amino acids. Only the CDR3 DNA is retained, 36 bases long and in frame from the first base. As encoded in the germline V gene, CDR1 is MNHNS while CDR2 is SASEGT. This clonotype originated in a girl aged 2 to 9 in good health and CMV-seronegative. Sequenced material: PBMCs. The receptor chain draws on TRBV6-1 and TRBJ2-7; 7 junctional bases match TRBD1. The nucleotide sequence reads TGTGCCAGCAGAGGGACAGCCTACGAGCAGTACTTC. Its protein is CASRGTAYEQYF.